This TCR beta chain was captured by sequencing in a study of T cell repertoires in cytomegalovirus infection. Study at large: Both a matching HLA type and CMV infection were indicated by public TCR beta signatures. Study results and limitations: Across the ex vivo response, the dominant clonotypes were HLA-C-restricted CMV-specific TCR beta clonotypes. CMV carriers having the relevant HLA were flagged by cumulative public TCR beta family frequency.

One entry per CDR3 protein, called by TCRdb with MiXCR from the reads. The table has 300,000 or so distinct CDR3 sequences, about 9.1% seen once. Germline CDR1 and CDR2: SGHTA and FQGNSA. The ends were cut back, 3 bases at V and 1 base at J, with 7 bases in the middle. CDR3 length equals 14 residues. This clonotype was seen at least ten times. The antigen remains unidentified. The clonotype was recovered from a human donor in good health (CMV status not recorded). Some clones in this sample may be carry-over from other donors' samples. This rearrangement joins TRBV7-2 to TRBJ1-3, with D uncertain. Sequenced input: PBMCs. CDR3 nucleotide sequence: TGTGCCAGCAGCTTGGGGAATTCTGGAAACACCATATATTTT. This codes for CASSLGNSGNTIYF.